This T cell receptor (beta chain) was recorded in a study of blood T cell repertoires in COVID-19. Whole-study context: Collection of acute and convalescent COVID-19 samples took place in the United States, Italy and Spain.

As originally analysed: Reference gene primer amplification in the assay estimated nucleated cell counts. Generated by immunoSEQ multiplex PCR, the TCRdb table keeps only in-frame clones and is missing some. V, J and clone size are those of that table, while D and trimming were read from the DNA. Of about 140,000 clones in the sample, around 88% were seen once. This CDR3 region has 21 residues. The sequence came from an older woman with acute or convalescent COVID-19. The V call is TRBV7-5, the J call TRBJ2-1; TRBD2, as called in the table, went unchecked against the DNA. TRBV7-5 is termed a pseudogene. The sample comprised peripheral blood. The CDR3 region has the DNA TGTGCCAGAAGCCCCCCCGGCCTAGCGGGGGGCTCCAAGAGCTCCTACAATGAGCAGTTCTTC. Protein product: CARSPPGLAGGSKSSYNEQFF.